The clone carrying this T cell receptor (beta chain) was observed a few times. Its cognate antigen is unknown. This sample is drawn from a study of T cell responses to AZD1222 COVID-19 vaccine. Study conclusions and caveats: It should be noted that donors were predominantly white British and more often female, and clonal diversity was possibly underestimated. Only a handful of people who got AZD1222 tested seropositive at baseline.

Sequencing used immunoSEQ multiplex PCR; TCRdb keeps in-frame clones, though not all of them. The profile covers about 120,000 clones, with roughly nine tenths appearing a single time and around 3% taken by the ten largest. Whether given at about 4 or about 12 weeks, second doses were pooled. The V gene's germline CDR1 is SEHNR and CDR2 FQNEAQ (reference sequence). This CDR3 is 15 amino acids long. V was pared by 1 base and J by 5 bases, with 3 bases of the junction left unmatched. The specimen was peripheral blood, collected 28 days after the second AZD1222 dose. This chain connects TRBV7-9 to TRBJ1-1, with 11 nucleotides matching TRBD1. The receptor's source is an adult who received the AZD1222 COVID-19 vaccine. The CDR3 DNA sequence: TGTGCCAGCAGCTTAGGTTGGGACAGGGGGACTGAAGCTTTCTTT. Amino acid sequence: CASSLGWDRGTEAFF. The variable domain in full, with the rest retrieved from reference TRBV7-9 and TRBJ1-1, is DTGVSQNPRHKITKRGQNVTFRCDPISEHNRLYWYRQTLGQGPEFLTYFQNEAQLEKSRLLSDRFSAERPKGSFSTLEIQRTEQGDSAMYLCASSLGWDRGTEAFFGQGTRLTVV.